The 20 T cell receptor beta chains below all came from one sample that was sequenced in a study of blood T cell repertoires in COVID-19 (dated by TCRdb to 2018 to 2021). Libraries were made using the immunoSEQ multiplex PCR assay. Entries here come from immuneACCESS through TCRdb and include only in-frame sequences with V and J called. Some clones fail to appear in such tables; in the studies checked, an unresolved V gene covers under half of the shortfall, and the cause of the remainder is unknown. Counted in this sample were around 100,000 clones; 87% of them appeared once. Of the sample, 9.5% to 13% is held by the ten largest clones. The material sequenced was peripheral blood. The receptors were gathered from a woman in her 30s with acute or convalescent COVID-19.

The chain uses TRBV11-3 and TRBJ2-4, with 7 nucleotides matching TRBD1. The CDR3 runs to 20 residues. The germline V gene encodes CDR1 SGHNT and CDR2 YENEEA. V lost 0 bases and J lost 1; bases outside the gene matches: 15. This CDR3 reads CASSLDPGQLSMGAKNIQYF. CDR3 nucleotides: TGTGCCAGCAGCTTAGATCCGGGACAGCTCTCCATGGGGGCCAAAAACATTCAGTACTTC.

The V and J genes are TRBV4-1 and TRBJ1-1; D is perhaps TRBD1 (6 bases). Germline CDR1 is MGHRA and CDR2 is YSYEKL. CDR3 length: 15 residues. V lost 0 bases and J 5 bases, leaving 13 bases between the germline ends. The CDR3 reads CASSQDGGARTEAFF. In DNA form, the CDR3 reads TGCGCCAGCAGCCAAGATGGGGGGGCGCGTACTGAAGCTTTCTTT.

The V gene is TRBV5-1, the J gene TRBJ2-1, with 10 bases aligning to TRBD2. Germline-derived CDR1 and CDR2 are SGHRS and YFSETQ. CDR3 length: 15 residues. With V trimmed by 4 bases and J by 4 bases, 5 bases remained unmatched. The CDR3 DNA reads TGCGCCAGCAGCGGCGGACTAGCGGATTACAATGAGCAGTTCTTC. Its translation is CASSGGLADYNEQFF.

The sample holds a few counts of this clone. The chain joins TRBV7-9 to TRBJ2-7, with a weak D call TRBD1 (5 bases). The CDR3 totals 16 residues. The V gene's germline CDR1 is SEHNR and CDR2 FQNEAQ (reference sequence). V was pared by 5 bases and J by 7 bases, with 24 bases between. The chain's CDR3 is CASSPKLDIRTTEQYF. The DNA of the CDR3 is TGTGCCAGCAGCCCCAAGCTGGACATCAGAACTACGGAGCAGTACTTC.

The rearrangement uses TRBV6-2 or TRBV6-3 and TRBJ1-3, with D hard to call. Germline CDR1 reads MNHEY; CDR2 reads SVGEGT. Trimming cost V 2 bases and J 0 bases, with 5 bases left between them. The CDR3 totals 14 residues. CDR3 region: CASSYPSSGNTIYF. The CDR3 DNA reads as TGTGCCAGCAGTTACCCGAGCTCTGGAAACACCATATATTTT.

This clone was seen just once. The chain combines TRBV9 with TRBJ1-2; D is ambiguous. Germline V gives CDR1 SGDLS, CDR2 YYNGEE. This CDR3 comprises 13 residues. The V and J ends lost 0 bases and 8 bases respectively, with 11 bases between them. CDR3 sequence: CASSVVFGEGYTF. As DNA, the CDR3 is TGTGCCAGCAGCGTAGTCTTCGGGGAAGGCTACACCTTC. Full variable domain (outside the CDR3, taken from reference TRBV9 and TRBJ1-2): DSGVTQTPKHLITATGQRVTLRCSPRSGDLSVYWYQQSLDQGLQFLIQYYNGEERAKGNILERFSAQQFPDLHSELNLSSLELGDSALYFCASSVVFGEGYTFGSGTRLTVV.

This clone was counted a single time. The chain couples TRBV19 to TRBJ1-5, with 8 bases aligning to TRBD1. Germline V CDR1 and CDR2: LNHDA, SQIVND (reference sequence). Trimming removed 6 bases from V and 4 bases from J; junction bases left unmatched: 11. The CDR3 length is 16 residues. In DNA form, the CDR3 reads TGTGCCAGTAGCCCCGGTCGGGACAGGACGAATCAGCCCCAGCATTTT. This gives the protein CASSPGRDRTNQPQHF.

The rearrangement links TRBV28 to TRBJ1-4; a weak D match, TRBD1 (5 bases). This CDR3 is 12 amino acids long. Trimming cost V 10 bases and J 8 bases, with 14 bases left between them. Germline CDR1 is MDHEN and CDR2 is SYDVKM. CDR3 nucleotides: TGTGCCACCTCCGGGGGGGACGAAAAACTGTTTTTT. It codes for CATSGGDEKLFF.

The DNA for the CDR3 is TGTGCCAGCAGCCCTGGTCTCGGTCGCGAGCAGTACTTC. This sequence encodes CASSPGLGREQYF. The J gene is TRBJ2-7, the V gene TRBV9; D not resolved. CDR1 is SGDLS and CDR2 is YYNGEE in the germline V gene. V lost 4 bases, J lost 6 bases, and 14 bases lay in between. There are 13 residues in the CDR3. Full variable domain (rest looked up from reference TRBV9 and TRBJ2-7): DSGVTQTPKHLITATGQRVTLRCSPRSGDLSVYWYQQSLDQGLQFLIQYYNGEERAKGNILERFSAQQFPDLHSELNLSSLELGDSALYFCASSPGLGREQYFGPGTRLTVT.

The table lists this clone with a count of one. The rearrangement links TRBV28 to TRBJ1-2, with 10 bases identical to TRBD1. Germline V gene data show CDR1 as MDHEN and CDR2 as SYDVKM. V trimming: 5 bases; J trimming: 7 bases; junction bases outside the gene matches: 10. The CDR3 runs to 15 residues. CDR3 nucleotides: TGTGCCAGCAGTCTAGGTGGGACAGGGGAGCGTGGCTACACCTTC. Protein sequence: CASSLGGTGERGYTF.

The chain joins TRBV5-6 to TRBJ1-1, with TRBD1 identical over 8 bases. Per germline, CDR1 SGHDT and CDR2 YYEEEE. CDR3 length equals 16 residues. The junction had 7 bases not matched to a gene; V was cut back by 2 bases and J by 1 base. The CDR3 region has the DNA TGTGCCAGCAGCTTCACCCCCGGACAGGGGAACACTGAAGCTTTCTTT. Translation: CASSFTPGQGNTEAFF.

A note on this clone: Other nucleotide sequences from this sample produce the same CDR3. The V gene is TRBV28, the J gene TRBJ1-4; D remains ambiguous. Germline assignment: CDR1 MDHEN and CDR2 SYDVKM. V was pared by 4 bases and J by 4 bases, with 4 bases between. This CDR3 has 12 residues. DNA of the CDR3: TGTGCCAGCAGTTCCCTTAATGAAAAACTGTTTTTT. Its translation is CASSSLNEKLFF. Looking up the rest from reference TRBV28 and TRBJ1-4 gives the full variable domain: DVKVTQSSRYLVKRTGEKVFLECVQDMDHENMFWYRQDPGLGLRLIYFSYDVKMKEKGDIPEGYSVSREKKERFSLILESASTNQTSMYLCASSSLNEKLFFGSGTQLSVL.

The chain combines TRBV11-3 with TRBJ2-1; TRBD2 agrees at 10 bases. The V segment lost 2 bases and the J segment 9 bases; nucleotides outside the gene matches: 4. The CDR3 is 14 amino acids. Per the germline V gene, CDR1 is SGHNT and CDR2 is YENEEA. The CDR3 nucleotides are TGTGCCAGCAGCTTAAGGCTAGCGGGGGTTGAGCAGTTCTTC. Translating gives CASSLRLAGVEQFF.

The genes are TRBV6-6 and TRBJ2-3, with 8 bases identical to TRBD2. V lost 6 bases to trimming and J lost 6 bases; unmatched junction nucleotides: 11. CDR1 MNHNY and CDR2 SVGAGI come from the germline V gene (reference sequence). There are 15 residues in the CDR3. The CDR3 sequence: CASSPHGGAVDTQYF. The CDR3 nucleotides are TGTGCCAGCAGCCCGCACGGGGGGGCAGTGGATACGCAGTATTTT.

The chain has TRBV19 and TRBJ2-2; 13 bases agree with TRBD2. CDR3 length: 17 amino acids. Germline V gene sequence: CDR1 LNHDA, CDR2 SQIVND (reference sequence). Trimming removed 3 bases from V and 7 bases from J; junction bases left unmatched: 8. The CDR3 reads CASSMGPGTSGDGELFF. The CDR3 DNA sequence: TGTGCCAGTAGTATGGGACCTGGGACTAGCGGGGACGGGGAGCTGTTTTTT. Full variable domain (rest looked up from reference TRBV19 and TRBJ2-2): DGGITQSPKYLFRKEGQNVTLSCEQNLNHDAMYWYRQDPGQGLRLIYYSQIVNDFQKGDIAEGYSVSREKKESFPLTVTSAQKNPTAFYLCASSMGPGTSGDGELFFGEGSRLTVL.

CDR3 loop: CASSPLVAGVLDTQYF. In nucleotides, the CDR3 is TGTGCCAGCAGCCCACTAGTGGCGGGGGTTCTAGATACGCAGTATTTT. The chain uses TRBV7-8 and TRBJ2-3; 7 positions agree with TRBD2. This CDR3 is built from 16 residues. CDR1 and CDR2 from the germline V gene are SGHVS and FQNEAQ. V was pared by 5 bases and J by 5 bases, with 13 bases of the junction left unmatched.

The chain has TRBV4-2 and TRBJ1-2, with 11 positions matching TRBD1. Germline CDR1 reads LGHNA; CDR2 reads YNFKEQ. J gave up 2 bases and V 4 bases, and 15 bases lay outside the gene matches. CDR3 size: 19 residues. In DNA, the CDR3 is TGTGCCAGCAGCCTCCATGGACCGGGACAGGGGGTGCTCAACTATGGCTACACCTTC. It translates to CASSLHGPGQGVLNYGYTF.

This clone was seen repeatedly, ten times or more. The gene calls are TRBV6-5 and TRBJ1-2; 7 bases match TRBD1. Looked up from germline, CDR1 is MNHEY and CDR2 is SVGAGI. CDR3 length: 14 residues. Unmatched junction bases numbered 10, after V lost 6 bases and J lost 6 bases. The CDR3, as DNA: TGTGCCAGCAGGGAGACAGGGTCGTTTGATGGCTACACCTTC. The encoded protein is CASRETGSFDGYTF.

The chain carries TRBV5-6 and TRBJ1-1; tentative D call: TRBD1 (6 bases). The CDR3 spans 14 residues. V was shortened by 1 base and J by 6 bases, with 13 bases between the two germline ends. Germline CDR1 is SGHDT and CDR2 is YYEEEE. CDR3 loop: CASSLLKGDSEAFF. The CDR3 DNA sequence: TGTGCCAGCAGCTTGCTAAAGGGGGATTCTGAAGCTTTCTTT.

The CDR3 sequence: CASSRSSQGAWGYTF. The CDR3 region has the DNA TGTGCCAGCTCACGCTCGTCGCAGGGGGCTTGGGGCTACACCTTC. V and J are TRBV18 and TRBJ1-2, with 8 bases fitting TRBD1. V shed 4 bases and J 8 bases; nucleotides not matched to a gene: 12. Germline loops: CDR1 KGHSH, CDR2 LQKENI. The CDR3 is 15 amino acids. Using reference TRBV18 and TRBJ1-2 for the parts outside the CDR3, the full variable domain is NAGVMQNPRHLVRRRGQEARLRCSPMKGHSHVYWYRQLPEEGLKFMVYLQKENIIDESGMPKERFSAEFPKEGPSILRIQQVVRGDSAAYFCASSRSSQGAWGYTFGSGTRLTVV.